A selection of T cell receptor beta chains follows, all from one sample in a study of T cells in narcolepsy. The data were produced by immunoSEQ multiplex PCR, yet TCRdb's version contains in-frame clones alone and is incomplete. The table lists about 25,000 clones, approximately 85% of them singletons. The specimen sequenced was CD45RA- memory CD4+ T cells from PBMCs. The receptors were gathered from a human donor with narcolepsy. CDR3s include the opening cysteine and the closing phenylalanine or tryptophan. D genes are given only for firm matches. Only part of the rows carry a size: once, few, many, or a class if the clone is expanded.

DNA: TGCGCCAGCAGCCCGGGGACTAGCGGGAGAAGCGATGAGCAGTTCTTC; CDR3: CASSPGTSGRSDEQFF; size: NA; D: TRBD2; J: TRBJ2-1; V: TRBV5-1
DNA: TGTGCCAGTAGTATAAAGGACAGAACCTACGAGCAGTACTTC; CDR3: CASSIKDRTYEQYF; size: NA; D: NA; J: TRBJ2-7; V: TRBV19
DNA: TGTGCCAGCAGCAGCGGGACACAGGGATACGAGCAGTACTTC; CDR3: CASSSGTQGYEQYF; size: NA; D: NA; J: TRBJ2-7; V: TRBV6-1
DNA: TGTGCCAGCAGCTTACGAGGTAGCGGGATCTTCTACGAGCAGTACTTC; CDR3: CASSLRGSGIFYEQYF; size: NA; D: TRBD2; J: TRBJ2-7; V: TRBV7-8
DNA: TGTGCCAGCAGCCTAGAAAGTGATCAGCCCCAGCATTTT; CDR3: CASSLESDQPQHF; size: NA; D: NA; J: TRBJ1-5; V: TRBV5-4
DNA: TGCGCCAGCAGCCCGGATAGCGTATCCTACGAGCAGTACTTC; CDR3: CASSPDSVSYEQYF; size: NA; D: NA; J: TRBJ2-7; V: TRBV5-1
DNA: TGCGCCAGCAGCTTGGCACAGGGGTCCTACAATGAGCAGTTCTTC; CDR3: CASSLAQGSYNEQFF; size: NA; D: TRBD1; J: TRBJ2-1; V: TRBV5-1
DNA: TGCGCCAGCAGCTCCGGGACAGGGGATAACCTCCAGTACTTC; CDR3: CASSSGTGDNLQYF; size: NA; D: TRBD1; J: TRBJ2-5; V: TRBV5-1
DNA: TGTGCCATCAGTGCGGGACAGGACACAGATACGCAGTATTTT; CDR3: CAISAGQDTDTQYF; size: NA; D: TRBD1; J: TRBJ2-3; V: TRBV10-3
DNA: TGTGCCAGCAGCCCCGCTAGCGGGAATCGCGAGCAGTACTTC; CDR3: CASSPASGNREQYF; size: NA; D: TRBD2; J: TRBJ2-7; V: TRBV7-3
DNA: TGTGCCATAAGAGCCGAGCAGTACTTC; CDR3: CAIRAEQYF; size: NA; D: NA; J: TRBJ2-7; V: TRBV19
DNA: TGTGCCAGCAGCTGGAACCAGGGGTCTGGAAACACCATATATTTT; CDR3: CASSWNQGSGNTIYF; size: NA; D: NA; J: TRBJ1-3; V: TRBV5-5
DNA: TGTGGAACATCTGCGAACACTGAAGCTTTCTTT; CDR3: CGTSANTEAFF; size: NA; D: NA; J: TRBJ1-1; V: TRBV28
DNA: TGTGCCAGCAGTTCCTTCGACAGAATTAATGAAAAACTGTTTTTT; CDR3: CASSSFDRINEKLFF; size: NA; D: NA; J: TRBJ1-4; V: TRBV6-5
DNA: TGTGCCAGCTCACCACCGACTAGCGGGGGCACCGGGGAGCTGTTTTTT; CDR3: CASSPPTSGGTGELFF; size: NA; D: TRBD2; J: TRBJ2-2; V: TRBV18
DNA: TGCAGTGCTCCGCTACAAGAGACCCAGTACTTC; CDR3: CSAPLQETQYF; size: NA; D: NA; J: TRBJ2-5; V: TRBV20-1
DNA: TGTGCCACCAGCAGAGAACGAGCGGGGTCCTACGAGCAGTACTTC; CDR3: CATSRERAGSYEQYF; size: NA; D: TRBD2; J: TRBJ2-7; V: TRBV15
DNA: TGTGCCAGCAGTGAAAGGGCTGGGGGAGGGACTGAAGCTTTCTTT; CDR3: CASSERAGGGTEAFF; size: NA; D: NA; J: TRBJ1-1; V: TRBV6-1
DNA: TGTGCCAGTAGTTCCGACTTTCGGGACACTGAAGCTTTCTTT; CDR3: CASSSDFRDTEAFF; size: NA; D: NA; J: TRBJ1-1; V: TRBV19
DNA: TGTGCCAGCAGGCGACAGGGGGGTGTCGAAAAACTGTTTTTT; CDR3: CASRRQGGVEKLFF; size: NA; D: TRBD1; J: TRBJ1-4; V: TRBV2
DNA: TGTGCCAGCAGCCAAGATCGCCGGGACTACCCCGGCACAGATACGCAGTATTTT; CDR3: CASSQDRRDYPGTDTQYF; size: NA; D: TRBD2; J: TRBJ2-3; V: TRBV4-2
DNA: TGTGCCAGCAGAGCGGACAGGGCGGCGTCCTACGAGCAGTACTTC; CDR3: CASRADRAASYEQYF; size: NA; D: TRBD1; J: TRBJ2-7; V: TRBV2
DNA: TGTGCCAGCAGCTTGGCGGGCGGGAGCTCCTACAATGAGCAGTTCTTC; CDR3: CASSLAGGSSYNEQFF; size: NA; D: TRBD2; J: TRBJ2-1; V: TRBV5-1
DNA: TGTGCCAGCAGCCTCGGGACTCTCAGCTCCTACGAGCAGTACTTC; CDR3: CASSLGTLSSYEQYF; size: NA; D: NA; J: TRBJ2-7; V: TRBV5-4
DNA: TGTGCCAGCAGTGTCACAGGGCACACAGGAGGCTACACCTTC; CDR3: CASSVTGHTGGYTF; size: NA; D: NA; J: TRBJ1-2; V: TRBV2
DNA: TGTGCCAGCAGCTTATCCTCCTCTGGAAACACCATATATTTT; CDR3: CASSLSSSGNTIYF; size: NA; D: NA; J: TRBJ1-3; V: TRBV11-1
DNA: TGTGCCATCACCCCCGACAGGGGAGAATACAATGAGCAGTTCTTC; CDR3: CAITPDRGEYNEQFF; size: NA; D: TRBD1; J: TRBJ2-1; V: TRBV10-3
DNA: TGCGCCAGCAGCTACTCCACTAGCGGGATTCTTAGAAGCTCCTACGAGCAGTACTTC; CDR3: CASSYSTSGILRSSYEQYF; size: NA; D: TRBD2; J: TRBJ2-7; V: TRBV5-1
DNA: TGTGCCAGCAGCCAAGGACTAGCCGCCTTCTCCTACAATGAGCAGTTCTTC; CDR3: CASSQGLAAFSYNEQFF; size: NA; D: TRBD2; J: TRBJ2-1; V: TRBV5-6
DNA: TGTGCCAGCAGTTTGGGGTTAGGGCTAGCGGGAGGGCCGGAGGTAGAGACCCAGTACTTC; CDR3: CASSLGLGLAGGPEVETQYF; size: NA; D: TRBD2; J: TRBJ2-5; V: TRBV27
DNA: TGTGCCAGCAGCCCAGACTCCTCCGTTTACGAGCAGTACTTC; CDR3: CASSPDSSVYEQYF; size: NA; D: NA; J: TRBJ2-7; V: TRBV7-3
DNA: TGTGCCACAGGGGATATCGCAGAGACCCAGTACTTC; CDR3: CATGDIAETQYF; size: NA; D: NA; J: TRBJ2-5; V: TRBV19
DNA: TGCGCCAGCAGCTTGGCGCCCAGGGAGGAACGGGTGTACTTC; CDR3: CASSLAPREERVYF; size: few; D: NA; J: TRBJ2-7; V: TRBV5-1
DNA: TGTGCCAGCAGCCGGGGGACTACCACCGGGGAGCTGTTTTTT; CDR3: CASSRGTTTGELFF; size: NA; D: TRBD2; J: TRBJ2-2; V: TRBV11-1
DNA: TGTGCCAGCAGTGAATGGCGGGCGAACACTGAAGCTTTCTTT; CDR3: CASSEWRANTEAFF; size: few; D: NA; J: TRBJ1-1; V: TRBV2
DNA: TGCGCCAGCAGCTCGGGTTGGGGACAGGGGGCGCGGACCGGGGAGCTGTTTTTT; CDR3: CASSSGWGQGARTGELFF; size: NA; D: TRBD1; J: TRBJ2-2; V: TRBV5-1
DNA: TGTGCCAGTAGTATAGGAAGGAGCGGGGCCTACAATGAGCAGTTCTTC; CDR3: CASSIGRSGAYNEQFF; size: NA; D: TRBD2; J: TRBJ2-1; V: TRBV19
DNA: TGCAGCGTTGGGACTGGAGGCTACACCTTC; CDR3: CSVGTGGYTF; size: NA; D: NA; J: TRBJ1-2; V: TRBV29-1
DNA: TGTGCCAGCGGGGTAAGGACTAGAAATGAGCAGTTCTTC; CDR3: CASGVRTRNEQFF; size: NA; D: TRBD2; J: TRBJ2-1; V: TRBV6-5
DNA: TGTGCCAGCAGTGAACGGGACACCCCTGGGGACATATATTTT; CDR3: CASSERDTPGDIYF; size: NA; D: NA; J: TRBJ1-3; V: TRBV6-1
DNA: TGTGCCAGCAGCGCCCGGGCTAGCGGGTCCTACAATGAGCAGTTCTTC; CDR3: CASSARASGSYNEQFF; size: NA; D: TRBD2; J: TRBJ2-1; V: TRBV5-4
DNA: TGTGCCAGCAGCCCATTACAGTACACTGAAGCTTTCTTT; CDR3: CASSPLQYTEAFF; size: NA; D: NA; J: TRBJ1-1; V: TRBV13
DNA: TGTGCCAGCAGTACCCTTAGCTCCTACGAGCAGTACTTC; CDR3: CASSTLSSYEQYF; size: NA; D: NA; J: TRBJ2-7; V: TRBV7-2
DNA: TGTGCCAGCAGTAGACTGGATGAGCAGTTCTTC; CDR3: CASSRLDEQFF; size: NA; D: NA; J: TRBJ2-1; V: TRBV6-5
DNA: TGTGCCAGCAGCTTAGGGCTAGCGGGAGCTCGGGAGCAGTTCTTC; CDR3: CASSLGLAGAREQFF; size: few; D: TRBD2; J: TRBJ2-1; V: TRBV7-2
DNA: TGCGCCAGCAGCCAAGAAGCTGCCTTCGTCCAGACCCAGTACTTC; CDR3: CASSQEAAFVQTQYF; size: few; D: NA; J: TRBJ2-5; V: TRBV4-1
DNA: TGTGCCAGCAGTTACTCGGGACATAGCTACACCTTC; CDR3: CASSYSGHSYTF; size: NA; D: NA; J: TRBJ1-2; V: TRBV6-5
DNA: TGTGCCAGCAGTCTAGGGGGTAGCAATCAGCCCCAGCATTTT; CDR3: CASSLGGSNQPQHF; size: NA; D: NA; J: TRBJ1-5; V: TRBV6-6
DNA: TGTGCCAGCAGGGCCGACAGAAACCTCAATCAGCCCCAGCATTTT; CDR3: CASRADRNLNQPQHF; size: NA; D: NA; J: TRBJ1-5; V: TRBV4-2
DNA: TGCGCCAGCAGCTTGGAATCTAGCGATAAGTATTTT; CDR3: CASSLESSDKYF; size: NA; D: NA; J: TRBJ2-3; V: TRBV5-1
DNA: TGCGCCAGGCCCCGGGACAACGCCCCTGGGGCCAACGTCCTGACTTTC; CDR3: CARPRDNAPGANVLTF; size: NA; D: NA; J: TRBJ2-6; V: TRBV4-1
DNA: TGTGCCAGCAGGGGAGCGGGTAGCTCCTACAATGAGCAGTTCTTC; CDR3: CASRGAGSSYNEQFF; size: NA; D: NA; J: TRBJ2-1; V: TRBV7-2